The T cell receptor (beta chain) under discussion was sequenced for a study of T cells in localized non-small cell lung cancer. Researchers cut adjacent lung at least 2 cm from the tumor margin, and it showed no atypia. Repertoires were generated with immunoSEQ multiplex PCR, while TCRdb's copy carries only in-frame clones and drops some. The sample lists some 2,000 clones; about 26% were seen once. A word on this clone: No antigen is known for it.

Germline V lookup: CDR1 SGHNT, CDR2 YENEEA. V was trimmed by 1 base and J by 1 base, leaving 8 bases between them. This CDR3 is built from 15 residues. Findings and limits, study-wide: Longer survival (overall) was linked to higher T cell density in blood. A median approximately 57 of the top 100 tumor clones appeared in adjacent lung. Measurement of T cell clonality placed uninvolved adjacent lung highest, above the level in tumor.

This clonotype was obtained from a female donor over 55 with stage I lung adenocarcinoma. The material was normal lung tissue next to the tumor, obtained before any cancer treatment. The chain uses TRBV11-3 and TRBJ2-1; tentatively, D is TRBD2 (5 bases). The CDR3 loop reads CASSLGPGSYNEQFF. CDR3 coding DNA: TGTGCCAGCAGCTTAGGCCCGGGATCCTACAATGAGCAGTTCTTC.